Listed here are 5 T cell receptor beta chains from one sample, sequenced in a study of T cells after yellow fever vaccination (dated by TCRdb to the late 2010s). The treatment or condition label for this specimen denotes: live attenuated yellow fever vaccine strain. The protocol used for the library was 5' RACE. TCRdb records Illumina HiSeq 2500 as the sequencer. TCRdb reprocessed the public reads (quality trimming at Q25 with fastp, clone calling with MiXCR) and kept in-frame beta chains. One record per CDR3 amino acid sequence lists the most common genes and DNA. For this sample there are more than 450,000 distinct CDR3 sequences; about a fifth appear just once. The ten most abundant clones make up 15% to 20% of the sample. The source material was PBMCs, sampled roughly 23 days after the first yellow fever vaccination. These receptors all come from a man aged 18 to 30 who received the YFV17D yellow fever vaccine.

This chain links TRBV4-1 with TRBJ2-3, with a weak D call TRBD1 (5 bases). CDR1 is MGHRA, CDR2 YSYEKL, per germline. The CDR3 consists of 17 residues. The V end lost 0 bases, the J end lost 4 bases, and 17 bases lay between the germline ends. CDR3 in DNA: TGCGCCAGCAGCCAAGATCTCCCAGGGTACTCATCAGATACGCAGTATTTT. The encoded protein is CASSQDLPGYSSDTQYF.

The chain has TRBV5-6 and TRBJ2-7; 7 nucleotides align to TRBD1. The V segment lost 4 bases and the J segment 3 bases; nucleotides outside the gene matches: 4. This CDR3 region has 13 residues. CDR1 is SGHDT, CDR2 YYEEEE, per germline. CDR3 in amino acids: CASSGRDSYEQYV. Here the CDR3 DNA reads TGTGCCAGCAGCGGCCGGGACAGCTACGAGCAGTACGTC.

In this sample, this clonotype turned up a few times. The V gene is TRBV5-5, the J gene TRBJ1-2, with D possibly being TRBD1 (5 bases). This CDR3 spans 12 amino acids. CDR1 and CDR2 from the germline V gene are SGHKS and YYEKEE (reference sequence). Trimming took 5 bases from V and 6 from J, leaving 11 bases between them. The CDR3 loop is CASRQESDGYTF. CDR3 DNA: TGTGCCAGCAGACAGGAGTCTGATGGCTACACCTTC.

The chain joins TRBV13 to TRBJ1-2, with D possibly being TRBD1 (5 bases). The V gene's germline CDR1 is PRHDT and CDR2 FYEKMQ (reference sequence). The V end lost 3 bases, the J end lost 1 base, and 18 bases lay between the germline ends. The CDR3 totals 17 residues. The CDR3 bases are TGTGCCAGCAGCTTGCCAACAGGCGGGGGAGATAACTATGGCTACACCTTC. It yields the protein CASSLPTGGGDNYGYTF.

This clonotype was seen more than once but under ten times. Written as DNA, the CDR3 is TGTGCCACCAGCAGCCGGGGGGGAGAGCAGTACTTC. This translates into CATSSRGGEQYF. This chain joins TRBV15 and TRBJ2-7, with TRBD2 matching 8 bases. This CDR3 has 12 amino acids. The germline gives CDR1 LNHNV, CDR2 YYDKDF (reference sequence). The ends lost 3 bases at V and 7 bases at J; junction bases unmatched: 2. Full variable domain (missing parts from reference TRBV15 and TRBJ2-7): DAMVIQNPRYQVTQFGKPVTLSCSQTLNHNVMYWYQQKSSQAPKLLFHYYDKDFNNEADTPDNFQSRRPNTSFCFLDIRSPGLGDTAMYLCATSSRGGEQYFGPGTRLTVT.